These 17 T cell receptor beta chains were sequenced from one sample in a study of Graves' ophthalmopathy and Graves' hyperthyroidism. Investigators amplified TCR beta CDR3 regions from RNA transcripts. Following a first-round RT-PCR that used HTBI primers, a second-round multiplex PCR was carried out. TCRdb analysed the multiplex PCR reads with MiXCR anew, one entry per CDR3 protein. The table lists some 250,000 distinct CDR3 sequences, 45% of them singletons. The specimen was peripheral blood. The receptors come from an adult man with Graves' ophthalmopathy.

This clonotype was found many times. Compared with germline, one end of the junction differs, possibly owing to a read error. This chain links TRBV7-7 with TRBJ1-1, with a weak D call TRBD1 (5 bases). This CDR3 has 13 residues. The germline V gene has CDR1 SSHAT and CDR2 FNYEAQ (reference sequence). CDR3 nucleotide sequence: TGTGCTAGCAGCAGGGAGATCGGCACTGAAGCTTTCTTT. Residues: CASSREIGTEAFF.

CDR3 nucleotides: TGCAGTGCTAGAGATTCTGGAGGGTTGAACACTGAAGCTTTCTTT. Protein: CSARDSGGLNTEAFF. The V and J genes are TRBV20-1 and TRBJ1-1; unclear D gene. The V gene's germline CDR1 is DFQATT and CDR2 SNEGSKA (reference sequence). The CDR3 loop spans 15 amino acids. V was pared by 0 bases and J by 0 bases, with 11 bases between.

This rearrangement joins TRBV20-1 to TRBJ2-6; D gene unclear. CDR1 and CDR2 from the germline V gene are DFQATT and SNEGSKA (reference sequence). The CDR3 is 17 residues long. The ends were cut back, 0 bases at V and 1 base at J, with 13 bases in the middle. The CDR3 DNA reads TGCAGTGCTAGAGATGGGGTGCAGACGTCTGGGGCCAACGTCCTGACTTTC. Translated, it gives CSARDGVQTSGANVLTF.

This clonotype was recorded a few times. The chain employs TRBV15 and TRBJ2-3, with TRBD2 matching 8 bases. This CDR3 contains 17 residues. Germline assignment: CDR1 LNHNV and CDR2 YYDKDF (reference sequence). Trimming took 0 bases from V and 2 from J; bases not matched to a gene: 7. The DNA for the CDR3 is TGTGCCACCAGCAGAGATGACGCGGGAGGCCCCACAGATACGCAGTATTTT. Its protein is CATSRDDAGGPTDTQYF.

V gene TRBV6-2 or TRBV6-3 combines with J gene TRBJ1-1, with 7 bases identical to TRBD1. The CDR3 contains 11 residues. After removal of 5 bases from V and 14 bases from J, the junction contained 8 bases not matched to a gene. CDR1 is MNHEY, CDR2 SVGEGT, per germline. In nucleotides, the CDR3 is TGTGCCAGCAGTGCCCGGGACAGAGAGTTCTTT. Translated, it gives CASSARDREFF.

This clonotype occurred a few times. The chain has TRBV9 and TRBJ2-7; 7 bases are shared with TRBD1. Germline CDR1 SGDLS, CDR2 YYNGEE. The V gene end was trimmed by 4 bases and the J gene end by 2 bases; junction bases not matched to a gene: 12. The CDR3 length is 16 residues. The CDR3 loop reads CASSTKGDRDTYEQYF. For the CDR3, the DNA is TGTGCCAGCAGCACTAAGGGGGACAGAGACACCTACGAGCAGTACTTC.

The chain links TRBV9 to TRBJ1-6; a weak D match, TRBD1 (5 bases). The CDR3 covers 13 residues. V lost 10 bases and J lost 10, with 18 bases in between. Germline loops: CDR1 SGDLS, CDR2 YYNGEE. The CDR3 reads CAAGSGARSPLHF. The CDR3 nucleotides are TGTGCCGCGGGGTCCGGGGCAAGATCACCCCTCCACTTT.

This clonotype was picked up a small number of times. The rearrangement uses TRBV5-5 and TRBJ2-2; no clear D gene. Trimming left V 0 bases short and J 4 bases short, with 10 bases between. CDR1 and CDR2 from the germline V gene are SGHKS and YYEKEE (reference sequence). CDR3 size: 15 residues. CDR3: CASSLAAAPTGELFF. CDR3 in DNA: TGTGCCAGCAGCTTGGCGGCGGCCCCCACCGGGGAGCTGTTTTTT.

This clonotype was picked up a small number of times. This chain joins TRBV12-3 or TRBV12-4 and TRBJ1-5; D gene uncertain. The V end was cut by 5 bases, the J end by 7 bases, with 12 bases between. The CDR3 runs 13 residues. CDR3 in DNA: TGTGCCAGCAGTCCGCGCACTATACAGCCCCAGCATTTT. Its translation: CASSPRTIQPQHF.

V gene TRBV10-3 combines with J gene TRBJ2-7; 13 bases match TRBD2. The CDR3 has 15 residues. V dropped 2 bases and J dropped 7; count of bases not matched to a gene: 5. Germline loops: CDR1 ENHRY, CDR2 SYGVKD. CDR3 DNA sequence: TGTGCCATCAGTGAGGGACTAGCGGGAGAAGGAGAGCAGTACTTC. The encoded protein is CAISEGLAGEGEQYF.

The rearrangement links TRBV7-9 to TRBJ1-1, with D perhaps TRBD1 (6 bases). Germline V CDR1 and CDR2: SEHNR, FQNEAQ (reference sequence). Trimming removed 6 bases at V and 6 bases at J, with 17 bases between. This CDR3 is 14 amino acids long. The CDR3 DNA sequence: TGTGCCAGCAGTCAAGAGGGGGTCTGGCCTGAAGCTTTCTTT. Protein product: CASSQEGVWPEAFF.

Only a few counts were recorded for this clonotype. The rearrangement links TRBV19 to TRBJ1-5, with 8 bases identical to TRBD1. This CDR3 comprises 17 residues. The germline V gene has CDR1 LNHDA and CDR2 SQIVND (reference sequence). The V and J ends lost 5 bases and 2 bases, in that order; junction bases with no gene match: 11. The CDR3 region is CASSPPGGTGRNQPQHF. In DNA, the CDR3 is TGTGCCAGTAGTCCCCCAGGGGGGACAGGACGCAATCAGCCCCAGCATTTT.

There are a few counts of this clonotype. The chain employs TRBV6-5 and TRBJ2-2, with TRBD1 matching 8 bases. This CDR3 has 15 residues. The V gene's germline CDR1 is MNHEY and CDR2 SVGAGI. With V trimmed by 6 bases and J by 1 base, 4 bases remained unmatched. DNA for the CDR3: TGTGCCAGCAGCACCGGGACAGGGAACACCGGGGAGCTGTTTTTT. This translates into CASSTGTGNTGELFF.

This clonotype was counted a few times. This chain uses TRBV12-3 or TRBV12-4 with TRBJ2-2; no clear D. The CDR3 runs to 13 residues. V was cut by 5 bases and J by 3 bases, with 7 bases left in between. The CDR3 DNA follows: TGTGCCAGCAGTGGCGCCTACACCGGGGAGCTGTTTTTT. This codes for CASSGAYTGELFF.

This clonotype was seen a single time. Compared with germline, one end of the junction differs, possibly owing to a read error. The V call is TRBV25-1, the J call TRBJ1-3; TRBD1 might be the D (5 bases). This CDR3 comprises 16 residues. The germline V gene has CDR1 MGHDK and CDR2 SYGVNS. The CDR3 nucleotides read TGTGCCAGCTGTGATTTGACAGAAGGCCCTGGAAACACCATATATTTT. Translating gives CASCDLTEGPGNTIYF.

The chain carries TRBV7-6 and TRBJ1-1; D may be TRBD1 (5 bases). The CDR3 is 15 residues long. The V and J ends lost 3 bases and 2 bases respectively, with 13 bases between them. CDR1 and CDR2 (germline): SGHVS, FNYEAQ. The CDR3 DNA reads TGTGCCAGCAGCTTCGACACAGGTGGAAACACTGAAGCTTTCTTT. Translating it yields CASSFDTGGNTEAFF.

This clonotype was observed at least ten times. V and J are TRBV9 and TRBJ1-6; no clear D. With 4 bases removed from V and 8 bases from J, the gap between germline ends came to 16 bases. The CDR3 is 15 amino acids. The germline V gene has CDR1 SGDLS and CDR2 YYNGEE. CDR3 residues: CASSQTGANDSPLHF. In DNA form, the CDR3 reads TGTGCCAGCAGCCAAACCGGAGCGAATGATTCACCCCTCCACTTT.